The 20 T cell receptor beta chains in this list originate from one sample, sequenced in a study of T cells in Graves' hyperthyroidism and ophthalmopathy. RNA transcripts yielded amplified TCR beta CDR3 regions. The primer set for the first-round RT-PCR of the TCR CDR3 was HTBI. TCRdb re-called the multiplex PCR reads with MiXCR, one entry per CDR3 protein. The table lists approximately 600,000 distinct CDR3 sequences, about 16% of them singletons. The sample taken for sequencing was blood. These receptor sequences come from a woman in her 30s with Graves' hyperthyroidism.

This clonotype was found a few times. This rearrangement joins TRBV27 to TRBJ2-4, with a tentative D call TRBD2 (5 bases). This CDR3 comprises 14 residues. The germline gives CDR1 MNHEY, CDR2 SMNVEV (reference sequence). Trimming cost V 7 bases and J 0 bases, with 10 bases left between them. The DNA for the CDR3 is TGTGCCAGCAAACAGAGCGGAGCCAAAAACATTCAGTACTTC. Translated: CASKQSGAKNIQYF.

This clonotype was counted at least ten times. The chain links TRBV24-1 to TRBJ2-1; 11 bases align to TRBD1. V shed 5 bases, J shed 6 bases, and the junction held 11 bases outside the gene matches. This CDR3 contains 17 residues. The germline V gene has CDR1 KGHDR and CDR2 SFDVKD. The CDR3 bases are TGTGCCACCAGTGGCTTACTTGGACAGGGGGCTGGCAATGAGCAGTTCTTC. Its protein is CATSGLLGQGAGNEQFF.

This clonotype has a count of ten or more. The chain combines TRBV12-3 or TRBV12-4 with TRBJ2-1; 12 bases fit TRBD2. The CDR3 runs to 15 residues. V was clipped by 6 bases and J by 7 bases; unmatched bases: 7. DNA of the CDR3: TGTGCCAGCAGCCTGACTAGCGGGGGCCTAAATGAGCAGTTCTTC. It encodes CASSLTSGGLNEQFF.

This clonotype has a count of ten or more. CDR3 region: CASRSSGSGSGELFF. CDR3 coding DNA: TGTGCCAGCAGATCTAGCGGGAGTGGGTCCGGGGAGCTGTTTTTT. This rearrangement joins TRBV6-1 to TRBJ2-2; the match to TRBD2 covers 10 bases. Germline CDR1 reads MNHNS; CDR2 reads SASEGT. The CDR3 consists of 15 residues. J was trimmed by 6 bases and V by 6 bases; bases with no gene match: 7.

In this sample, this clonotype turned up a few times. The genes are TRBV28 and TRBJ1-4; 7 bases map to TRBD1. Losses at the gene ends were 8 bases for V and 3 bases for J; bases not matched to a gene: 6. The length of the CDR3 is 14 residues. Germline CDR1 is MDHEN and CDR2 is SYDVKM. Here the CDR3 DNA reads TGTGCCAGCTCCCAGGGGGGCCCTAATGAAAAACTGTTTTTT. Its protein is CASSQGGPNEKLFF.

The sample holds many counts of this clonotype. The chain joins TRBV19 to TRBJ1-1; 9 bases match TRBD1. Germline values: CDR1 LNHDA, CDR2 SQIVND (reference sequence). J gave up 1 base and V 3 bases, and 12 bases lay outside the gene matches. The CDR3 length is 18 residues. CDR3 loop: CASSMRGQGFGTNTEAFF. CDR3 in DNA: TGTGCCAGTAGTATGCGGGGACAGGGTTTTGGTACGAACACTGAAGCTTTCTTT.

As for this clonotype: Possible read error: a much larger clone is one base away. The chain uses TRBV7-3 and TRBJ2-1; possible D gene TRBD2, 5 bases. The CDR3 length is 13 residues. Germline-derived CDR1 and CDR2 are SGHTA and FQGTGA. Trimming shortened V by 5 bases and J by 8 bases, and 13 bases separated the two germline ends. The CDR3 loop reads CASSTAVGDEQFF. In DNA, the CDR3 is TGTGCCAGCAGCACCGCTGTGGGAGATGAGCAGTTCTTC.

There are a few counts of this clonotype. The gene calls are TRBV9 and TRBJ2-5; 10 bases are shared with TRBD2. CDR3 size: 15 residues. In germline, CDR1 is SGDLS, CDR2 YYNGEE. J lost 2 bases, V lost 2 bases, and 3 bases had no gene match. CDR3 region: CASSVTSGTQETQYF. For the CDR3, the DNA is TGTGCCAGCAGCGTTACTAGCGGGACTCAAGAGACCCAGTACTTC.

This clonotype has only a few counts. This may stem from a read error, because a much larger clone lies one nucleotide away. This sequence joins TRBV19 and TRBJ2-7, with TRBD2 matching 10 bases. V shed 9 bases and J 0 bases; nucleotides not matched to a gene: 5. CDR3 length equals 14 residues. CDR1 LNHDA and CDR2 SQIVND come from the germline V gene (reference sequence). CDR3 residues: CASTPSGSSYEQYF. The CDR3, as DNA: TGTGCCAGCACCCCTAGCGGGAGCTCCTACGAGCAGTACTTC.

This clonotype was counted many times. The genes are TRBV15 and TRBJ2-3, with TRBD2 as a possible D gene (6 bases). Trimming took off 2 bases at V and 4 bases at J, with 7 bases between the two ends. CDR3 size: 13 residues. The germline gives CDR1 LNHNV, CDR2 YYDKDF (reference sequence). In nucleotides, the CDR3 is TGTGCCACCAGCAGACTAGCGTCAGATACGCAGTATTTT. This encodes CATSRLASDTQYF.

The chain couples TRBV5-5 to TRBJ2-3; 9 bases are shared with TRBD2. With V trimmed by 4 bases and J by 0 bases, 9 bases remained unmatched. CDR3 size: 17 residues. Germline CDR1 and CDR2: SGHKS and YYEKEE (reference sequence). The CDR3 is CASSTAFSGSSTDTQYF. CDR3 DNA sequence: TGTGCCAGCAGCACGGCCTTTAGCGGGAGCAGCACAGATACGCAGTATTTT.

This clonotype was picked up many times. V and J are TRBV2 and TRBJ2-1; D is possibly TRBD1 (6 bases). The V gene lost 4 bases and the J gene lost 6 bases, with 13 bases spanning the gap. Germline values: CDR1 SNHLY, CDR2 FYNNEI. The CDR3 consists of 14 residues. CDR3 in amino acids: CASSVGGIGNEQFF. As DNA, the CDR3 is TGTGCCAGCAGTGTAGGGGGAATTGGCAATGAGCAGTTCTTC.

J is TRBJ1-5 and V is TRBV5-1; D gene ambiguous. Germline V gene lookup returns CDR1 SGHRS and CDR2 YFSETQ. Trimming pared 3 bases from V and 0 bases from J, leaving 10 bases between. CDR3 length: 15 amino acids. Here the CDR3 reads CASSSYGDSNQPQHF. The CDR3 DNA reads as TGCGCCAGCAGCTCCTACGGAGATAGCAATCAGCCCCAGCATTTT.

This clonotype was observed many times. Written as DNA, the CDR3 is TGTGCCAGCAGTGCACAGGGATTAAGCACAGATACGCAGTATTTT. It translates to CASSAQGLSTDTQYF. V is TRBV2 and J is TRBJ2-3, with D possibly matching TRBD1 (6 bases). The CDR3 runs to 15 residues. Per germline, CDR1 SNHLY and CDR2 FYNNEI. V was trimmed by 4 bases and J by 0 bases, leaving 11 bases between them.

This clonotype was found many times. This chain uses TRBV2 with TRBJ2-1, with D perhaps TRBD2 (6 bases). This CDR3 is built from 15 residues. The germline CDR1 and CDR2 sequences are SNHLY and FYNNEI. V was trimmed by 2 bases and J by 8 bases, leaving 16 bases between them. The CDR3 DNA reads TGTGCCAGCAGTGAACCTAGCGCCCCCCGGGATGAGCAGTTCTTC. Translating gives CASSEPSAPRDEQFF.

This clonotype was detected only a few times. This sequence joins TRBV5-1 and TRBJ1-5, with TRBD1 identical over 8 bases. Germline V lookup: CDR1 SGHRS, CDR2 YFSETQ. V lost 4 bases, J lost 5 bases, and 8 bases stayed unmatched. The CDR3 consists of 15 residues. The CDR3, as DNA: TGCGCCAGCAGCCCAGACAGGGGATGGGATCAGCCCCAGCATTTT. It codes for CASSPDRGWDQPQHF.

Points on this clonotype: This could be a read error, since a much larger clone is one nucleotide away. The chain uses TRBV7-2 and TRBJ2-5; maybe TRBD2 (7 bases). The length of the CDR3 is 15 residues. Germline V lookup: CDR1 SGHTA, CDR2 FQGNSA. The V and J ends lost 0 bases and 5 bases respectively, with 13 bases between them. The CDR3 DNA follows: TGTGCCAGCAGCTTAGCCCGGGGGGCCGGGGAGACCCAGTACTTC. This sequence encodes CASSLARGAGETQYF.

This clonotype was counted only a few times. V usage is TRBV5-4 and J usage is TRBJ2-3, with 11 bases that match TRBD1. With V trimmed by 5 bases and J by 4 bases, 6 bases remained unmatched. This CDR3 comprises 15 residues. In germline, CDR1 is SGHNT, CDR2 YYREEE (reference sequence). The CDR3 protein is CASSGQGARADTQYF. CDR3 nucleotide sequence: TGTGCCAGCAGTGGACAGGGGGCGAGGGCAGATACGCAGTATTTT. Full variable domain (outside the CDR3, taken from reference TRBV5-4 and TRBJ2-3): ETGVTQSPTHLIKTRGQQVTLRCSSQSGHNTVSWYQQALGQGPQFIFQYYREEENGRGNFPPRFSGLQFPNYSSELNVNALELDDSALYLCASSGQGARADTQYFGPGTRLTVL.

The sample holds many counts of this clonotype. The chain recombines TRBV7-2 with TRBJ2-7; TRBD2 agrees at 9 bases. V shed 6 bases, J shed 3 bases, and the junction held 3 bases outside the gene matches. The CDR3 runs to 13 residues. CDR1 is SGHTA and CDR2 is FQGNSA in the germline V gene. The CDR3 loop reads CASSTSGYYEQYF. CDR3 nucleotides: TGTGCCAGCAGTACTAGCGGGTACTACGAGCAGTACTTC. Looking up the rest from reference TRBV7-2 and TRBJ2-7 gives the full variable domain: GAGVSQSPSNKVTEKGKDVELRCDPISGHTALYWYRQSLGQGLEFLIYFQGNSAPDKSGLPSDRFSAERTGGSVSTLTIQRTQQEDSAVYLCASSTSGYYEQYFGPGTRLTVT.

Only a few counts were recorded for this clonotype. The CDR3 is CASTATSGRASHGELFF. CDR3 bases: TGTGCCAGCACAGCGACTAGCGGGAGGGCTTCCCACGGGGAGCTGTTTTTT. The chain has TRBV6-1 and TRBJ2-2; 14 bases match TRBD2. Germline CDR1 and CDR2: MNHNS and SASEGT. J gave up 7 bases and V 7 bases, and 11 bases lay outside the gene matches. This CDR3 is 17 amino acids long.